These T cell receptor beta chains were read from a single sample in a study of blood T cell repertoires in COVID-19. Clones were read by immunoSEQ multiplex PCR, and TCRdb kept only the in-frame ones, dropping some. The sample yields under 200,000 clones, approximately 85% seen once. Sequenced sample: peripheral blood. All receptors come from a woman older than 75 with acute or convalescent COVID-19. Each CDR3 is given with its conserved first and last residue. D genes are given only for firm matches. For some rows the clone size is stated as once, few or many, or as a class when expanded; others skip it.

cdr3_aa | cdr3_nt | v_call | clone_size | j_call | d_call
CASSSGGAKTQYF | TGTGCCAGCTCCTCGGGGGGGGCGAAGACCCAGTACTTC | TRBV18 | . | TRBJ2-5 | TRBD2
CASSLDRTGPYGYTF | TGTGCCAGCAGCTTAGATAGGACAGGGCCCTATGGCTACACCTTC | TRBV7-6 | . | TRBJ1-2 | TRBD1
CASSLATGYSYEQYF | TGCGCCAGCAGCTTGGCGACGGGGTATAGCTACGAGCAGTACTTC | TRBV5-1 | once | TRBJ2-7 | .
CASSLGRRGRGNTIYF | TGTGCCAGCAGCTTGGGAAGAAGGGGGAGAGGAAACACCATATATTTT | TRBV7-2 | . | TRBJ1-3 | .
CASSTRGQGSSYNSPLHF | TGTGCCAGCAGCACCCGCGGACAGGGGAGCTCCTATAATTCACCCCTCCACTTT | TRBV9 | . | TRBJ1-6 | TRBD1
CASSEARQPLSLWNTF | TGTGCCAGCAGTGAAGCGCGGCAGCCTCTATCCCTATGGAACACCTTC | TRBV6-1 | . | TRBJ1-2 | .
CASRGTKNTGELFF | TGTGCCAGTAGAGGGACAAAGAACACCGGGGAGCTGTTTTTT | TRBV19 | . | TRBJ2-2 | .
CASSYERRRTDTQYF | TGTGCCAGCAGTTACGAACGGAGACGCACAGATACGCAGTATTTT | TRBV6-5 | . | TRBJ2-3 | .
CASSHDRVRADTQYF | TGTGCCAGTAGTCACGACAGGGTGAGGGCAGATACGCAGTATTTT | TRBV19 | . | TRBJ2-3 | TRBD1
CASSLGSNQPQHF | TGTGCCAGCAGTCTGGGCAGCAATCAGCCCCAGCATTTT | TRBV12-3/TRBV12-4 | . | TRBJ1-5 | .
CASSLGGLQETQYF | TGTGCCAGCAGCTTAGGGGGCCTACAAGAGACCCAGTACTTC | TRBV7-3 | . | TRBJ2-5 | .
CASSYPGGGRGYTF | TGTGCCAGTAGTTACCCAGGGGGCGGTCGTGGCTACACCTTC | TRBV19 | . | TRBJ1-2 | TRBD1
CASSRGAWELFF | TGTGCCAGCAGTCGCGGGGCCTGGGAGCTGTTTTTT | TRBV3-1/TRBV3-2 | . | TRBJ2-2 | .
CASSLGRTGADTQYF | TGTGCCAGCAGCCTTGGTAGGACAGGAGCGGATACGCAGTATTTT | TRBV7-8 | . | TRBJ2-3 | TRBD1
CASSPRTGRSSDTQYF | TGTGCCAGCAGCCCCCGGACAGGGAGATCATCAGATACGCAGTATTTT | TRBV7-2 | . | TRBJ2-3 | TRBD1
CASSVGTGVTYEQYF | TGTGCCAGTAGTGTGGGGACAGGGGTTACCTACGAGCAGTACTTC | TRBV19 | . | TRBJ2-7 | TRBD1
CASSQQGPTDTQYF | TGCGCCAGCAGCCAGCAGGGGCCCACAGATACGCAGTATTTT | TRBV4-3 | . | TRBJ2-3 | .
CASSAQGVGSPLHF | TGTGCCAGCAGTGCACAGGGGGTTGGATCACCCCTCCACTTT | TRBV6-4 | . | TRBJ1-6 | TRBD1
CASSMGSSSGANVLTF | TGCGCCAGCAGCATGGGCAGTTCCTCTGGGGCCAACGTCCTGACTTTC | TRBV5-1 | once | TRBJ2-6 | .
CASSSGANTGELFF | TGTGCCAGTTCTAGCGGAGCGAACACCGGGGAGCTGTTTTTT | TRBV19 | . | TRBJ2-2 | TRBD2
CASSQPGGAGNEQFF | TGTGCCAGCAGCCAACCAGGGGGCGCGGGGAATGAGCAGTTCTTC | TRBV3-1/TRBV3-2 | . | TRBJ2-1 | TRBD1
CASKPGQGSVGTQYF | TGTGCCAGCAAACCGGGACAGGGGTCCGTGGGGACCCAGTACTTC | TRBV6-6 | . | TRBJ2-5 | TRBD1
CASSLGTGREKLFF | TGTGCCAGCAGCTTGGGGACAGGGAGGGAAAAACTGTTTTTT | TRBV7-6 | . | TRBJ1-4 | TRBD1
CATSASSYNEQFF | TGTGCCACTAGCGCCAGCTCCTACAATGAGCAGTTCTTC | TRBV19 | few | TRBJ2-1 | .
CASSSPGSEAFF | TGTGCCAGCAGTTCGCCGGGGAGTGAAGCTTTCTTT | TRBV6-5 | . | TRBJ1-1 | .
CASSPRTDSYEQYF | TGTGCCAGCTCACCACGGACAGATTCCTACGAGCAGTACTTC | TRBV18 | . | TRBJ2-7 | .
CASSAYPFEGTDTQYF | TGTGCCAGCAGCGCATATCCCTTTGAGGGAACAGATACGCAGTATTTT | TRBV9 | . | TRBJ2-3 | .
CASSSGTGNQPQHF | TGTGCCAGCAGCTCTGGGACAGGGAATCAGCCCCAGCATTTT | TRBV11-1 | . | TRBJ1-5 | TRBD1
CASSYFRLAGLREQYF | TGTGCCAGCAGTTACTTTAGGCTAGCGGGACTGAGGGAGCAGTACTTC | TRBV6-5 | . | TRBJ2-7 | TRBD2
CASSLDTSGSYEQYF | TGTGCCAGCAGCTTAGATACTAGCGGATCCTACGAGCAGTACTTC | TRBV7-2 | . | TRBJ2-7 | TRBD2
CASSRAPGGQGYTF | TGTGCCAGCAGTCGAGCCCCCGGGGGTCAAGGCTACACCTTC | TRBV27 | . | TRBJ1-2 | .
CASSLGPGYEQYF | TGTGCCAGCAGCTTAGGCCCGGGATACGAGCAGTACTTC | TRBV11-2 | . | TRBJ2-7 | .
CATSLRVQETQYF | TGTGCCACCAGCTTACGGGTCCAAGAGACCCAGTACTTC | TRBV15 | . | TRBJ2-5 | .
CASSFYSGSWTGELFF | TGCGCCAGCAGCTTTTACAGCGGAAGTTGGACCGGGGAGCTGTTTTTT | TRBV5-1 | . | TRBJ2-2 | .
CASSHGQGNEQYF | TGTGCCAGCTCCCACGGACAGGGTAACGAGCAGTACTTC | TRBV18 | . | TRBJ2-7 | TRBD1
CASSVGGGTPTNEKLFF | TGTGCCAGCAGCGTAGGGGGGGGAACTCCAACTAATGAAAAACTGTTTTTT | TRBV9 | . | TRBJ1-4 | .
CASSYGGFSYEQYF | TGTGCCAGCAGTTACGGCGGCTTCAGTTACGAGCAGTACTTC | TRBV6-5 | . | TRBJ2-7 | .
CASSSGQTYEQYF | TGCGCCAGCAGTTCGGGACAGACCTACGAGCAGTACTTC | TRBV10-1 | . | TRBJ2-7 | TRBD1